A selection of T cell receptor beta chains follows, all from one sample in a study of blood T cell repertoires in COVID-19. Sequencing was performed with immunoSEQ multiplex PCR; in TCRdb, only in-frame clones are kept and a portion is missing. The table records some 130,000 clones, less than 90% of them present only once. Sequenced sample: PBMCs or T cells enriched from blood (not recorded which). The receptors stem from a man aged 40-49 years with acute COVID-19. Each CDR3 is given with its conserved first and last residue. A D gene is named only where the DNA matches it firmly. Clone size appears in some rows only: once, few, many, or a class for an expanded clone.

d_call: NA; v_call: TRBV5-1; j_call: TRBJ2-2; clone_size: NA; cdr3_nt: TGCGCCAGCAGCTCGACAGTGGGGAACACCGGGGAGCTGTTTTTT; cdr3_aa: CASSSTVGNTGELFF
d_call: TRBD2; v_call: TRBV29-1; j_call: TRBJ2-3; clone_size: NA; cdr3_nt: TGCAGCGTTGATAAAAGCGGGGGCACAGATACGCAGTATTTT; cdr3_aa: CSVDKSGGTDTQYF
d_call: NA; v_call: TRBV19; j_call: TRBJ2-7; clone_size: NA; cdr3_nt: TGTGCCAGTAGTATCCAGGGTCGGCGACTTTACGAGCAGTACTTC; cdr3_aa: CASSIQGRRLYEQYF
d_call: NA; v_call: TRBV28; j_call: TRBJ1-1; clone_size: NA; cdr3_nt: TGTGCCAGCAATGAGATGAACACTGAAGCTTTCTTT; cdr3_aa: CASNEMNTEAFF
d_call: NA; v_call: TRBV9; j_call: TRBJ1-4; clone_size: NA; cdr3_nt: TGTGCCAGCAGCTCGGGTGGGAGCCTGTTTTTT; cdr3_aa: CASSSGGSLFF
d_call: TRBD2; v_call: TRBV19; j_call: TRBJ2-3; clone_size: NA; cdr3_nt: TGTGCCAGCCGCGACCCGGGACTAGCAGCAGATACGCAGTATTTT; cdr3_aa: CASRDPGLAADTQYF
d_call: NA; v_call: TRBV28; j_call: TRBJ1-3; clone_size: NA; cdr3_nt: TGTGCCAGCAGCCCCGGGGGGGGACTCTCTGGAAACACCATATATTTT; cdr3_aa: CASSPGGGLSGNTIYF
d_call: NA; v_call: TRBV6-5; j_call: TRBJ2-2; clone_size: NA; cdr3_nt: TGTGCCAGCAGCTCAGGGGCTGCCGGGGAGCTGTTTTTT; cdr3_aa: CASSSGAAGELFF
d_call: TRBD2; v_call: TRBV6-5; j_call: TRBJ2-3; clone_size: NA; cdr3_nt: TGTGCCAGCAGTTACTCTCAATCGACTAGCAGCGATACGCAGTATTTT; cdr3_aa: CASSYSQSTSSDTQYF
d_call: NA; v_call: TRBV7-9; j_call: TRBJ1-5; clone_size: NA; cdr3_nt: TGTGCCAGCAGCCCCCCCGGGGGCAATCAGCCCCAGCATTTT; cdr3_aa: CASSPPGGNQPQHF
d_call: TRBD2; v_call: TRBV5-4; j_call: TRBJ2-2; clone_size: NA; cdr3_nt: TGTGCCAGCAGCCCAAGCAGCGGGAGAGCAAACACCGGGGAGCTGTTTTTT; cdr3_aa: CASSPSSGRANTGELFF
d_call: TRBD1; v_call: TRBV29-1; j_call: TRBJ2-1; clone_size: NA; cdr3_nt: TGCAGCGTTATATCTGACAGGGGGCGAGCCTCCTACAATGAGCAGTTCTTC; cdr3_aa: CSVISDRGRASYNEQFF
d_call: NA; v_call: TRBV18; j_call: TRBJ2-7; clone_size: once; cdr3_nt: TGTGCCAGCTCACCACCGGTACTAAGCTACGAGCAGTACTTC; cdr3_aa: CASSPPVLSYEQYF
d_call: NA; v_call: TRBV28; j_call: TRBJ1-1; clone_size: few; cdr3_nt: TGTGCCAGCAGTTTTCCGGGCACTGAAGCTTTCTTT; cdr3_aa: CASSFPGTEAFF
d_call: NA; v_call: TRBV5-5; j_call: TRBJ1-1; clone_size: once; cdr3_nt: TGTGCCAGCAGCTTCCAAGAGCGGGCATTCACTGAAGCTTTCTTT; cdr3_aa: CASSFQERAFTEAFF
d_call: TRBD1; v_call: TRBV2; j_call: TRBJ1-4; clone_size: NA; cdr3_nt: TGTGCCAGCAGTTCAGGGGGCTTTCGAGAAAAACTGTTTTTT; cdr3_aa: CASSSGGFREKLFF
d_call: NA; v_call: TRBV27; j_call: TRBJ2-1; clone_size: NA; cdr3_nt: TGTGCCAGCAGTTCCGATTTGGAGAATGAGCAGTTCTTC; cdr3_aa: CASSSDLENEQFF
d_call: TRBD1; v_call: TRBV7-9; j_call: TRBJ1-4; clone_size: NA; cdr3_nt: TGTGCCAGCAGCCCGGCTATGGGACAGGCTAATGAAAAACTGTTTTTT; cdr3_aa: CASSPAMGQANEKLFF
d_call: TRBD1; v_call: TRBV19; j_call: TRBJ2-3; clone_size: NA; cdr3_nt: TGTGCCAGTGCCGGGACAGGGAAAGATACGCAGTATTTT; cdr3_aa: CASAGTGKDTQYF
d_call: TRBD1; v_call: TRBV7-6; j_call: TRBJ1-3; clone_size: medium-sized; cdr3_nt: TGTGCCAGCAGCGCACCCCGGACAGGGGAAAACACCATATATTTT; cdr3_aa: CASSAPRTGENTIYF
d_call: TRBD2; v_call: TRBV19; j_call: TRBJ2-1; clone_size: NA; cdr3_nt: TGTGCCAGTAGTGCGGGACTAGCGGGAGCTTGGGATGAGCAGTTCTTC; cdr3_aa: CASSAGLAGAWDEQFF
d_call: NA; v_call: TRBV2; j_call: TRBJ2-5; clone_size: NA; cdr3_nt: TGTGCCAGCAGTGAAGCGTCTTCCCGGTACTTC; cdr3_aa: CASSEASSRYF
d_call: NA; v_call: TRBV19; j_call: TRBJ2-1; clone_size: NA; cdr3_nt: TGTGCCAGTAGTACGTCGGACAGCCAATTTTACAATGAGCAGTTCTTC; cdr3_aa: CASSTSDSQFYNEQFF
d_call: NA; v_call: TRBV7-2; j_call: TRBJ1-5; clone_size: NA; cdr3_nt: TGTGCCAGCAGCCAGGGTTCTAGCAATCAGCCCCAGCATTTT; cdr3_aa: CASSQGSSNQPQHF
d_call: NA; v_call: TRBV7-9; j_call: TRBJ1-6; clone_size: NA; cdr3_nt: TGTGCCAGCAGTTCTACGGGGTCACCCCTCCACTTT; cdr3_aa: CASSSTGSPLHF
d_call: NA; v_call: TRBV2; j_call: TRBJ2-2; clone_size: NA; cdr3_nt: TGTGCCGTCTCACCGCGGGTAAACACCGGGGAGCTGTTTTTT; cdr3_aa: CAVSPRVNTGELFF
d_call: TRBD2; v_call: TRBV3-1/TRBV3-2; j_call: TRBJ2-3; clone_size: NA; cdr3_nt: TGTGCCAGCAGCCAAGATGGGGTAGCGGGAGCATCAGATACGCAGTATTTT; cdr3_aa: CASSQDGVAGASDTQYF
d_call: NA; v_call: TRBV6-2/TRBV6-3; j_call: TRBJ1-2; clone_size: NA; cdr3_nt: TGTGCCAGCAGCCCAGGGACTTATGGCTACACCTTC; cdr3_aa: CASSPGTYGYTF
d_call: TRBD1; v_call: TRBV4-1; j_call: TRBJ2-1; clone_size: NA; cdr3_nt: TGCGCCAGCAGCCACCGGACAGGGGACTATAAAAGCTCCTACAATGAGCAGTTCTTC; cdr3_aa: CASSHRTGDYKSSYNEQFF
d_call: NA; v_call: TRBV19; j_call: TRBJ2-7; clone_size: once; cdr3_nt: TGTGCCAGTAGTTCGGATCCGGGACTCCACGAGCAGTACTTC; cdr3_aa: CASSSDPGLHEQYF
d_call: TRBD1; v_call: TRBV15; j_call: TRBJ1-5; clone_size: NA; cdr3_nt: TGTGCCACCAGCAGAGGGGACAGGGGGTTTCAGCCCCAGCATTTT; cdr3_aa: CATSRGDRGFQPQHF
d_call: NA; v_call: TRBV6-2/TRBV6-3; j_call: TRBJ2-2; clone_size: NA; cdr3_nt: TGTGCCAGCAGTTACTCACCAACTTGGTCCACCGGGGAGCTGTTTTTT; cdr3_aa: CASSYSPTWSTGELFF
d_call: NA; v_call: TRBV5-1; j_call: TRBJ2-3; clone_size: NA; cdr3_nt: TGCGCCAGCAGCTTGGGACGGGTCACAGATACGCAGTATTTT; cdr3_aa: CASSLGRVTDTQYF
d_call: TRBD2; v_call: TRBV15; j_call: TRBJ2-4; clone_size: NA; cdr3_nt: TGTGCCACCAGCCTCACTTGGACTAGCGGACGCCAGGGGTACATTCAGTACTTC; cdr3_aa: CATSLTWTSGRQGYIQYF
d_call: NA; v_call: TRBV6-5; j_call: TRBJ2-7; clone_size: NA; cdr3_nt: TGTGCCAGCAGTTACTCGGGGGACTCCGGCTCCTACGAGCAGTACTTC; cdr3_aa: CASSYSGDSGSYEQYF
d_call: NA; v_call: TRBV10-1; j_call: TRBJ1-5; clone_size: NA; cdr3_nt: TGCGCCAGCAGTAGGGGAAACGGTCAGCCCCAGCATTTT; cdr3_aa: CASSRGNGQPQHF
d_call: TRBD1; v_call: TRBV5-1; j_call: TRBJ1-5; clone_size: NA; cdr3_nt: TGCGCCAGCAGCTTCGGGGACAGGCCAGATCAGCCCCAGCATTTT; cdr3_aa: CASSFGDRPDQPQHF